A single sample is the source of the 29 T cell receptor beta chains below, sequenced in a study of T-cell reconstitution after alpha-beta-depleted transplantation in children. Preparation of the TCRbeta library involved a method that used unique molecular identifiers. TCRdb re-called the PCR reads with MiXCR, one entry per CDR3 protein. The data show approximately 150,000 distinct CDR3 sequences, 8.5% to 10% seen once. The starting material was PBMCs, mostly from graft donor cells, obtained 180 days after TCRalphabeta/CD19-depleted stem cell transplant. All receptors come from a female patient under 10 years old who had a stem cell transplant for congenital amegakaryocytic thrombocytopenia, so the T cells may come from the graft donor.

This clonotype has ten or more counts. This chain connects TRBV27 to TRBJ2-6, with unresolved D. Germline V CDR1 and CDR2: MNHEY, SMNVEV (reference sequence). Trimming removed 6 bases at V and 3 bases at J, with 6 bases between. This CDR3 region has 13 residues. CDR3 amino acids: CASSRSGANVLTF. DNA for the CDR3: TGTGCCAGCAGCCGCAGTGGGGCCAACGTCCTGACTTTC.

This clonotype was found many times. The gene calls are TRBV5-6 and TRBJ1-2, with D hard to call. The CDR3 spans 15 residues. Trimming removed 4 bases from V and 8 bases from J, with 21 bases in between. Germline lookup yields CDR1 SGHDT and CDR2 YYEEEE. CDR3 loop: CASSISSATLEGYTF. The CDR3, as DNA: TGTGCCAGCAGCATCAGCTCGGCGACCCTAGAAGGCTACACCTTC.

This clonotype was found many times. The chain joins TRBV5-1 to TRBJ1-1; TRBD1 aligns across 11 bases. CDR1 and CDR2 from the germline V gene are SGHRS and YFSETQ. V lost 4 bases and J lost 11; bases outside the gene matches: 7. The CDR3 spans 13 residues. The CDR3 here is CASSPWTGGTAFF. CDR3 nucleotides: TGCGCCAGCAGCCCTTGGACAGGGGGCACTGCTTTCTTT.

This clonotype was seen many times. The chain joins TRBV6-2 or TRBV6-3 to TRBJ1-5; a weak D match, TRBD1 (5 bases). The CDR3 runs to 21 residues. Per the germline V gene, CDR1 is MNHEY and CDR2 is SVGEGT. V was trimmed by 1 base and J by 0 bases, leaving 25 bases between them. The CDR3 sequence is CASSYFPNLPGRTFSNQPQHF. As DNA, the CDR3 is TGTGCCAGCAGTTACTTCCCCAACCTCCCGGGACGGACGTTTAGCAATCAGCCCCAGCATTTT.

This clonotype was counted a few times. The chain couples TRBV5-8 to TRBJ2-5; no clear D. There are 13 residues in the CDR3. V lost 0 bases to trimming and J lost 7 bases, with 10 bases between them. The germline CDR1 and CDR2 sequences are SGHTS and YDEGEE. This chain's CDR3 is CASSLGQVGTQYF. In DNA form, the CDR3 reads TGTGCCAGCAGCTTGGGCCAGGTCGGGACCCAGTACTTC. Combining the CDR3 with reference TRBV5-8 and TRBJ2-5 gives the whole variable domain EAGVTQSPTHLIKTRGQQATLRCSPISGHTSVYWYQQALGLGLQFLLWYDEGEERNRGNFPPRFSGRQFPNYSSELNVNALELEDSALYLCASSLGQVGTQYFGPGTRLLVL.

This clonotype was seen a handful of times. The V call is TRBV6-1, the J call TRBJ2-7, with 9 bases that match TRBD2. The germline gives CDR1 MNHNS, CDR2 SASEGT. This CDR3 contains 16 residues. Trimming took 7 bases from V and 2 from J; bases not matched to a gene: 12. The CDR3 DNA sequence: TGTGCCAGCACTAAAATGATAGCGGGGGAGCCCTACGAGCAGTACTTC. It codes for CASTKMIAGEPYEQYF.

This clonotype was counted between two and nine times. The J gene is TRBJ2-2, the V gene TRBV20-1; 9 bases are a match to TRBD2. The trim removed 0 bases at V and 7 bases at J, leaving 9 bases unmatched. From germline, CDR1 is DFQATT and CDR2 SNEGSKA (reference sequence). The CDR3 extends over 16 amino acids. Here the CDR3 reads CSARDGGRAEGGELFF. For the CDR3, the DNA is TGCAGTGCTAGAGATGGCGGGAGGGCCGAAGGCGGGGAGCTGTTTTTT.

The chain employs TRBV7-2 and TRBJ2-3; 9 nucleotides agree with TRBD2. Trimming removed 2 bases from V and 3 bases from J; junction bases left unmatched: 3. The CDR3 loop spans 15 amino acids. Germline CDR1 and CDR2: SGHTA and FQGNSA. DNA for the CDR3: TGTGCCAGCAGCTTACGCGGGGGGGTTACAGATACGCAGTATTTT. Translating gives CASSLRGGVTDTQYF.

This clonotype was seen a handful of times. This chain uses TRBV20-1 with TRBJ2-1; 13 nucleotides line up with TRBD2. Germline loops: CDR1 DFQATT, CDR2 SNEGSKA (reference sequence). The CDR3 covers 16 residues. Trimming at V came to 5 bases and at J to 2 bases, leaving 6 bases not matched to a gene. In DNA, the CDR3 is TGCAGTGCTCGGACTAGCGGGAGCTACGCCTACAATGAGCAGTTCTTC. Translation gives CSARTSGSYAYNEQFF.

Only a few counts were recorded for this clonotype. This chain uses TRBV7-9 with TRBJ1-2, with D unclear. Germline assignment: CDR1 SEHNR and CDR2 FQNEAQ (reference sequence). This CDR3 region has 10 residues. Trimming took off 7 bases at V and 6 bases at J, with 6 bases between the two ends. The CDR3: CASTGDGYTF. In DNA, the CDR3 is TGTGCCAGCACTGGGGATGGCTACACCTTC.

The chain combines TRBV5-1 with TRBJ1-2; D perhaps matches TRBD1 (5 bases). Germline values: CDR1 SGHRS, CDR2 YFSETQ. V was trimmed by 0 bases and J by 4 bases, leaving 19 bases between them. CDR3 length: 17 amino acids. CDR3 region: CASSLGGSHTGLYGYTF. In DNA form, the CDR3 reads TGCGCCAGCAGCTTGGGGGGCAGCCATACGGGTCTCTATGGCTACACCTTC.

This clonotype has a count of ten or more. The V and J genes are TRBV6-2 or TRBV6-3 and TRBJ2-4; maybe TRBD2 (6 bases). This CDR3 spans 15 amino acids. Trimming cost V 2 bases and J 7 bases, with 15 bases left between them. The germline V gene has CDR1 MNHEY and CDR2 SVGEGT. CDR3 in DNA: TGTGCCAGCAGTTACGTTCTCGGGAGTGGGAACATTCAGTACTTC. Translating it yields CASSYVLGSGNIQYF.

This clonotype was recorded many times. The chain links TRBV6-5 to TRBJ1-6; D remains ambiguous. With 4 bases removed from V and 8 bases from J, the gap between germline ends came to 12 bases. Germline-derived CDR1 and CDR2 are MNHEY and SVGAGI. The CDR3 extends over 14 amino acids. The DNA for the CDR3 is TGTGCCAGCAGTTTGGGGAACGCGGATTCACCCCTCCACTTT. Protein product: CASSLGNADSPLHF.

V gene TRBV5-1 combines with J gene TRBJ1-5; 12 bases fit TRBD1. The CDR3 has 17 residues. CDR1 SGHRS and CDR2 YFSETQ come from the germline V gene. V gave up 4 bases and J gave up 2 bases; unmatched junction bases: 7. Written as DNA, the CDR3 is TGCGCCAGCAGCGAAGGGACAGGGGGCGTCGGCAATCAGCCCCAGCATTTT. This translates into CASSEGTGGVGNQPQHF.

This clonotype appeared many times. This chain joins TRBV9 and TRBJ2-7, with 11 bases identical to TRBD2. The length of the CDR3 is 14 residues. The V and J ends lost 2 bases and 6 bases, in that order; junction bases with no gene match: 4. Germline V gives CDR1 SGDLS, CDR2 YYNGEE. CDR3 DNA: TGTGCCAGCAGCGTCCGGCTAGCGGGAGGCGAGCAGTACTTC. Translated: CASSVRLAGGEQYF.

This clonotype was counted at least ten times. CDR3 loop: CASSLLGGSADTQYF. The CDR3 region has the DNA TGTGCCAGCAGCTTGTTGGGCGGGAGCGCAGATACGCAGTATTTT. J is TRBJ2-3 and V is TRBV7-2; 7 bases fit TRBD2. The CDR3 contains 15 residues. Trimming removed 3 bases from V and 4 bases from J; junction bases left unmatched: 7. CDR1 and CDR2 (germline): SGHTA, FQGNSA. The variable domain in full, with the rest retrieved from reference TRBV7-2 and TRBJ2-3, is GAGVSQSPSNKVTEKGKDVELRCDPISGHTALYWYRQSLGQGLEFLIYFQGNSAPDKSGLPSDRFSAERTGGSVSTLTIQRTQQEDSAVYLCASSLLGGSADTQYFGPGTRLTVL.

About this clonotype: As the CDR3 is not closed by the conserved phenylalanine or tryptophan, this likely results from a read error. The chain carries TRBV30 and TRBJ2-1, with D perhaps matching TRBD2 (5 bases). Trimming cost V 3 bases and J 7 bases, with 16 bases left between them. Germline loops: CDR1 GTSNPN, CDR2 SVGIG (reference sequence). This CDR3 contains 14 residues. This CDR3 reads CAWSTTRIINEQFY. In nucleotides, the CDR3 is TGTGCCTGGAGCACTACTAGGATTATTAATGAGCAGTTCTAC.

This clonotype was seen at least ten times. CDR3 nucleotides: TGCAGTGCTAGAGGGCCACAGGGCTCCTACGAGCAGTACTTC. This translates into CSARGPQGSYEQYF. V usage is TRBV20-1 and J usage is TRBJ2-7; TRBD1 is a possible D gene (6 bases). V lost 1 base, J lost 0 bases, and 10 bases lay in between. This CDR3 has 14 amino acids. The germline gives CDR1 DFQATT, CDR2 SNEGSKA (reference sequence).

V is TRBV12-3 or TRBV12-4 and J is TRBJ2-6; tentatively, D is TRBD1 (5 bases). The V end was cut by 3 bases, the J end by 1 base, with 13 bases between. This CDR3 contains 17 residues. CDR3 nucleotides: TGTGCCAGCAGTTTTAAGCCCAAGGGGTCTGGGGCCAACGTCCTGACTTTC. Translation: CASSFKPKGSGANVLTF.

This clonotype was observed at least ten times. The J gene is TRBJ1-2, the V gene TRBV29-1; D is perhaps TRBD1 (6 bases). The germline gives CDR1 SQVTM, CDR2 ANQGSEA. V lost 5 bases, J lost 4 bases, and 11 bases lay in between. The CDR3 consists of 12 residues. CDR3 sequence: CSVRDKGYGYTF. CDR3 sequence (DNA): TGCAGCGTTAGGGACAAGGGCTATGGCTACACCTTC.

This sequence joins TRBV7-3 and TRBJ2-5; D unresolved. V was pared by 2 bases and J by 7 bases, with 11 bases between. The CDR3 length is 13 residues. Looked up from germline, CDR1 is SGHTA and CDR2 is FQGTGA. The CDR3 region is CASSLGPLGTQYF. Here the CDR3 DNA reads TGTGCCAGCAGCTTAGGCCCATTGGGGACCCAGTACTTC. The full variable domain, with the rest looked up from reference TRBV7-3 and TRBJ2-5, is GAGVSQTPSNKVTEKGKYVELRCDPISGHTALYWYRQSLGQGPEFLIYFQGTGAADDSGLPNDRFFAVRPEGSVSTLKIQRTERGDSAVYLCASSLGPLGTQYFGPGTRLLVL.

In its sample, this clonotype was seen many times. The gene calls are TRBV28 and TRBJ2-5, with D perhaps matching TRBD2 (6 bases). The CDR3 spans 11 residues. The germline V gene has CDR1 MDHEN and CDR2 SYDVKM. Trimming pared 4 bases from V and 7 bases from J, leaving 7 bases between. CDR3 residues: CASSWRGTQYF. The CDR3 DNA sequence: TGTGCCAGCAGTTGGCGGGGGACCCAGTACTTC. Together with reference TRBV28 and TRBJ2-5, the CDR3 gives the full variable domain: DVKVTQSSRYLVKRTGEKVFLECVQDMDHENMFWYRQDPGLGLRLIYFSYDVKMKEKGDIPEGYSVSREKKERFSLILESASTNQTSMYLCASSWRGTQYFGPGTRLLVL.

This clonotype was picked up many times. For the CDR3, the DNA is TGTGCCAGCAGTGCTGGGACAAACTATGGCTACACCTTC. This translates into CASSAGTNYGYTF. The chain is built from TRBV6-2 or TRBV6-3 and TRBJ1-2, with D tentatively TRBD1 (6 bases). Germline V gives CDR1 MNHEY, CDR2 SVGEGT. Deletions cut 5 bases from V and 2 bases from J, with 9 bases between. The CDR3 extends over 13 amino acids.

This clonotype occurred many times. This chain connects TRBV4-1 to TRBJ2-1, with 7 bases lining up with TRBD2. The CDR3 is 18 residues long. Germline V gene lookup returns CDR1 MGHRA and CDR2 YSYEKL. With V trimmed by 3 bases and J by 6 bases, 17 bases remained unmatched. CDR3 nucleotides: TGCGCCAGCAGCCAGAGAAGTCTGGCGGGAGCCCGGGTCAATGAGCAGTTCTTC. Amino acids: CASSQRSLAGARVNEQFF.

The V gene is TRBV7-2, the J gene TRBJ1-2; the D gene is possibly TRBD1 (5 bases). The CDR3 sequence is 14 residues long. V gave up 5 bases and J gave up 7 bases, with 17 bases separating them. The germline V gene has CDR1 SGHTA and CDR2 FQGNSA. The CDR3 region has the DNA TGTGCCAGCAGCCGATTTATCGAAAGGGGTGGCTACACCTTC. As protein: CASSRFIERGGYTF.

This clonotype was counted at least ten times. This chain connects TRBV20-1 to TRBJ2-3, with 8 bases lining up with TRBD1. The length of the CDR3 is 15 residues. Germline CDR1 and CDR2: DFQATT and SNEGSKA (reference sequence). Trimming cost V 0 bases and J 2 bases; bases outside gene matches: 4. The CDR3 loop reads CSARDAGGPTDTQYF. The CDR3 DNA is TGCAGTGCTAGAGATGCAGGGGGCCCCACAGATACGCAGTATTTT.

This clonotype came up many times. The V and J genes are TRBV12-3 or TRBV12-4 and TRBJ2-7; D is perhaps TRBD2 (6 bases). The germline V and J ends were trimmed by 5 bases and 2 bases, with 13 bases remaining between them. The CDR3 extends over 14 amino acids. The CDR3 sequence is CASSAFAGTYEQYF. The CDR3 nucleotides read TGTGCCAGCAGTGCTTTTGCGGGGACCTACGAGCAGTACTTC.

Ten or more counts support this clonotype. The rearrangement links TRBV12-3 or TRBV12-4 to TRBJ2-5; D uncertain. The V and J ends lost 2 bases and 2 bases respectively, with 6 bases between them. The CDR3 has 13 amino acids. Written as DNA, the CDR3 is TGTGCCAGCAGTTTATTACAGCAAGAGACCCAGTACTTC. Its protein is CASSLLQQETQYF.

This clonotype was detected only a few times. V gene TRBV12-3 or TRBV12-4 combines with J gene TRBJ1-1; the D is unclear. The CDR3 is 16 amino acids. V was trimmed by 3 bases and J by 1 base, leaving 15 bases between them. The CDR3 reads CASSLSPANGNTEAFF. The CDR3 region has the DNA TGTGCCAGCAGTTTGTCCCCAGCCAACGGGAACACTGAAGCTTTCTTT.